This T cell receptor beta chain stems from a study of T cells expressing NK-cell markers. Germline lookup yields CDR1 MGHRA and CDR2 YSYEKL. CDR3 size: 15 residues. TCRdb re-called the 5' RACE reads; one entry per CDR3 protein, DNA not given. This sample carries 300,000 or so distinct CDR3 sequences, with around 4% going to the ten biggest clones. The gene calls are TRBV4-1 and TRBJ1-5. The source of this sequence is a woman between 18 and 75 years old in good health. The specimen sequenced was blood T cells: a sorted CD56 or NKG2C T cell subset, CD4+ or CD8+ T cells, or bulk PBMC T cells (not recorded which). CDR3 in amino acids: CASSQDPGWDQPQHF.